This T cell receptor beta chain is drawn from a study of blood T cell repertoires in COVID-19 (dated by TCRdb to about 2020). Turning to the overall study: The collaborator samples originated in the United States, Italy and Spain and spanned the acute and convalescent phases of COVID-19. Subjects who had been exposed to COVID-19, were actively infected with it, or had recovered from it provided the deeply sampled blood TCRbeta repertoires that made up the dataset. The repertoires were released in a freely available public database meant as a resource for research on the immune response to SARS-CoV-2. The prospective study material was composed of cDNA or gDNA derived from T cells, B-cell-depleted T cells, or PBMCs. A de-identified subject ID, COVID-19 status, age in years and sex were almost always included in the sample metadata. Where HLA class I and class II types were available, the types were taken from metadata supplied by the sample provider, not from assay-based typing. The samples were drawn from the first 160 participants of the ongoing ImmuneRACE study and from roughly 1,300 subjects provided by 6 global collaborators.

Comment on this clone: What antigen it recognizes has not been identified. The DNA is left out, because the CDR3 cannot be placed on it with certainty; the CDR3 is given as TCRdb lists it.

TCRbeta CDR3 regions were amplified from genomic DNA using the immunoSEQ Assay, a bias-controlled multiplex PCR. The paper's processing steps were these. The number of nucleated cells in each sample was estimated by amplification of reference gene primers within the assay. To quantify the absolute abundance of each unique TCRbeta CDR3 rearrangement, sequence reads were collapsed and filtered. For each sample, productive Simpson clonality was calculated by taking the square root of Simpson's diversity index across productive rearrangements. The table comes from immuneACCESS by way of TCRdb, which keeps in-frame sequences with V and J called. Part of the clones is missing from these tables; in studies checked, under half for an unresolved V gene and the rest for unknown reasons. V, J and clone size derive from that table, while D and trimming were established from the DNA sequence. This sample is represented by around 58,000 clones; roughly 85% of them were singletons. Of the sample, 15% to 20% is held by the ten largest clones.

Whole blood was collected in K2EDTA tubes by collaborating institutions according to the institutions' own protocols. For TCRbeta analysis, collaborators shipped samples as frozen whole blood, isolated PBMCs, or DNA extracted from either of those sample types. General study outcomes and caveats: How much clinical and demographic metadata was included differed by source and by participant, and the metadata was provided uncurated.

Sequences MNHEY (CDR1) and SVGAGI (CDR2) are obtained from the germline V gene. The CDR3 has 16 amino acids, counting the end cysteine and phenylalanine. The chain employs TRBV6-5 and TRBJ2-7; the D call of TRBD2 is as the table states it, not checked on the DNA. The sequence derives from a human donor in a cohort sampled during active COVID-19. The material sequenced was peripheral blood. For the CDR3, the sequence is CASSSSTSGSSYEQYF.